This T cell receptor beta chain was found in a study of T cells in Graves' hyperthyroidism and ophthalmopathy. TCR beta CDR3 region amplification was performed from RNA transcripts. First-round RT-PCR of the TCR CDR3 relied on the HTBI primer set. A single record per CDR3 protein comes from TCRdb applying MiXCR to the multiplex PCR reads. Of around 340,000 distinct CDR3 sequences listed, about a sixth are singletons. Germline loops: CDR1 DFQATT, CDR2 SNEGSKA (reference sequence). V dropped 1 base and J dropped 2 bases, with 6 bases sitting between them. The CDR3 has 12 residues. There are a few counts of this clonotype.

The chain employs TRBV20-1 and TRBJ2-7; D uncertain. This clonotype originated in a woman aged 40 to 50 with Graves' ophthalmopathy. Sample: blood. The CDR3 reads CSARAEPYEQYF. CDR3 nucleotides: TGCAGTGCTAGAGCGGAACCCTACGAGCAGTACTTC.